The clone carrying this TCR beta chain was recorded at least ten times. Its specificity is unknown. As for time point: sample taken at primary tumor resection. This specimen comes from a study of spatial heterogeneity in lung cancer. Whole-study findings and limits: Counts of expanded intratumoral alpha and beta TCRs tracked tumor mutation counts.

V was clipped by 2 bases and J by 2 bases, with 13 bases between them. The V gene's germline CDR1 is SNHLY and CDR2 FYNNEI. The CDR3 contains 16 residues. TCRdb re-called the 5' RACE reads through MiXCR, storing one row per CDR3 protein. The sample shows some 13,000 distinct CDR3 sequences, about 4% of them seen only once. The sequence came from a male donor with early-stage non-small cell lung cancer. The input for sequencing was lung tumor tissue, taken at surgery. The chain recombines TRBV2 with TRBJ2-4, with D tentatively TRBD2 (6 bases). CDR3 coding DNA: TGTGCCAGCAGTGAATTTGTTGCGGGGACCAAAAACATTCAGTACTTC. Its protein is CASSEFVAGTKNIQYF.